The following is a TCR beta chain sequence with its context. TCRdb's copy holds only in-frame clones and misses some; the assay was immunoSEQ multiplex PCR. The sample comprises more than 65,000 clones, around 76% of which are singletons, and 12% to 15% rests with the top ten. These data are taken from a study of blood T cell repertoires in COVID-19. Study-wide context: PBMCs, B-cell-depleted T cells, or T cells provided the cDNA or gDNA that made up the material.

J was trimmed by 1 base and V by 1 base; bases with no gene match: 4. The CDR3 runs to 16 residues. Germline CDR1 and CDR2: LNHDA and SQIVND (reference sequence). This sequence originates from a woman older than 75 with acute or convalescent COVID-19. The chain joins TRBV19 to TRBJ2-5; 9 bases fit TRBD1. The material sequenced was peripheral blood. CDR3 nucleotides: TGTGCCAGTAGTATAGGCGGGACAGGGATCCAAGAGACCCAGTACTTC. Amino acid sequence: CASSIGGTGIQETQYF.